This passage covers 2 T cell receptor beta chains from one sample sequenced in a study of radiotherapy plus CTLA-4 blockade in lung cancer. This table comes from immunoSEQ multiplex PCR, and its TCRdb copy is limited to in-frame clones, with some not included. The top ten hold just over 2% of the sample, which has some 78,000 clones, 86% seen once. The sample here was peripheral blood, taken from a patient treated with radiotherapy plus ipilimumab. The source of these receptors is a human donor with non-small cell lung cancer who had a partial response to radiotherapy plus ipilimumab.

V and J are TRBV28 and TRBJ1-1, with D perhaps matching TRBD1 (5 bases). This CDR3 region has 13 residues. Germline CDR1 and CDR2: MDHEN and SYDVKM. Between the trimmed V and J ends, which lost 7 bases and 1 base, there was a span of 10 bases. CDR3 residues: CASTPGGNTEAFF. The CDR3 DNA reads as TGTGCCAGCACTCCCGGGGGGAACACTGAAGCTTTCTTT.

The chain combines TRBV29-1 with TRBJ2-1, with 7 bases fitting TRBD1. The CDR3 loop spans 15 amino acids. The germline CDR1 and CDR2 sequences are SQVTM and ANQGSEA. The V segment lost 5 bases and the J segment 4 bases; nucleotides outside the gene matches: 11. The CDR3, as DNA: TGCAGCGTTACGGACAGGCTACGGGGTTACAATGAGCAGTTCTTC. It specifies CSVTDRLRGYNEQFF.